These 25 T cell receptor beta chains originate from one sample sequenced in a study of post-analysis software for immune sequencing data. Study findings and constraints: Elevated frequency relative to controls characterized several TRBV segments in patients, TRBV5-6, TRBV5-1 and TRBV20-1 among them.

Their cognate antigens are unknown. Unique molecular identifiers were present in the TCR beta cDNA libraries. TCRdb reprocessed the PCR reads via MiXCR and lists one record per CDR3 protein. This sample has a few hundred thousand distinct CDR3 sequences, with about a third found just once. What was sequenced was blood. Source of these receptors: a girl aged 10 to 17 with multiple sclerosis.

This clonotype was picked up a small number of times. The chain joins TRBV6-6 to TRBJ2-5; no definite D call. The end of the DNA fits TRBJ2-7 better, so the J call may be wrong. The CDR3 extends over 11 amino acids. Germline V gene data show CDR1 as MNHNY and CDR2 as SVGAGI (reference sequence). The CDR3 nucleotides are TGTGCCACCTCAAAGCAGCTCGAGCAGTACTTC. Translating gives CATSKQLEQYF.

V is TRBV20-1 and J is TRBJ2-5, with D perhaps given as TRBD1 or TRBD2 (5 bases each). The DNA end lines up better with TRBJ2-7; the J call may be wrong. Germline values: CDR1 DFQATT, CDR2 SNEGSKA (reference sequence). The length of the CDR3 is 16 residues. This chain's CDR3 is CSARGRTPPVLGEQYF. The CDR3 DNA follows: TGCAGTGCTAGGGGACGGACCCCTCCGGTTCTCGGCGAGCAGTACTTC.

The J gene is TRBJ1-5, the V gene TRBV4-1; tentative D call: TRBD1 (6 bases). CDR1 MGHRA and CDR2 YSYEKL come from the germline V gene. This CDR3 comprises 17 residues. V was cut by 2 bases and J by 6 bases, with 20 bases left in between. The CDR3 sequence is CASSQREWDEQGQPQHF. The CDR3 DNA follows: TGCGCCAGCAGCCAACGCGAGTGGGATGAACAGGGTCAGCCCCAGCATTTT.

The rearrangement joins TRBV20-1 to TRBJ2-1, with 8 bases lining up with TRBD2. V shed 4 bases and J 2 bases; nucleotides not matched to a gene: 10. From germline, CDR1 is DFQATT and CDR2 SNEGSKA (reference sequence). This CDR3 region has 16 residues. The CDR3 reads CSAKTSSGLTYNEQFF. CDR3 DNA: TGCAGTGCTAAAACCTCTAGCGGGCTCACCTACAATGAGCAGTTCTTC.

V usage is TRBV9 and J usage is TRBJ2-1; 9 nucleotides align to TRBD2. This CDR3 contains 16 residues. Looked up from germline, CDR1 is SGDLS and CDR2 is YYNGEE. Trimming at V came to 0 bases and at J to 6 bases, leaving 7 bases not matched to a gene. Written as DNA, the CDR3 is TGTGCCAGCAGCGTAGACGCGGGGGGGCTTAGCAATGAGCAGTTCTTC. It codes for CASSVDAGGLSNEQFF.

There are a few counts of this clonotype. V and J are TRBV6-6 and TRBJ2-3; D unclear. From germline, CDR1 is MNHNY and CDR2 SVGAGI (reference sequence). The CDR3 totals 16 residues. V was cut by 0 bases and J by 0 bases, with 10 bases left in between. The CDR3 loop reads CASSYSGLGSTDTQYF. For the CDR3, the DNA is TGTGCCAGCAGTTACTCGGGTCTGGGTAGCACAGATACGCAGTATTTT.

The V and J genes are TRBV4-1 and TRBJ1-1; TRBD1 is a possible D gene (6 bases). V lost 0 bases and J lost 3, with 11 bases in between. This CDR3 has 15 amino acids. CDR1 is MGHRA, CDR2 YSYEKL, per germline. CDR3 sequence (DNA): TGCGCCAGCAGCCAAGACGGGGGGCGGGACACTGAAGCTTTCTTT. Encoded protein: CASSQDGGRDTEAFF.

This clonotype was detected only a few times. The gene calls are TRBV20-1 and TRBJ1-2; 7 bases are a match to TRBD1. Germline V gene sequence: CDR1 DFQATT, CDR2 SNEGSKA (reference sequence). The CDR3 contains 14 residues. Losses at the gene ends were 0 bases for V and 5 bases for J; bases not matched to a gene: 6. In nucleotides, the CDR3 is TGCAGTGCTAGAGAACAGGGGCGACGGTATGGCTACACCTTC. Translation gives CSAREQGRRYGYTF.

This clonotype was counted only a few times. The gene calls are TRBV10-3 and TRBJ2-7; no definite D call. V was cut by 0 bases and J by 7 bases, with 19 bases left in between. This CDR3 has 16 residues. CDR1 is ENHRY and CDR2 is SYGVKD in the germline V gene. This CDR3 is CAISESQNGPIGEQYF. The DNA of the CDR3 is TGTGCCATCAGTGAGTCCCAGAACGGCCCTATCGGGGAGCAGTACTTC.

This clonotype was seen only a few times. The chain combines TRBV7-2 with TRBJ1-1; 10 bases are a match to TRBD1. Germline V lookup: CDR1 SGHTA, CDR2 FQGNSA. V dropped 7 bases and J dropped 8; count of bases not matched to a gene: 13. This CDR3 contains 15 residues. As DNA, the CDR3 is TGTGCCAGCACCCGGGACAGGGGTTGGCCCCCAGAAGCTTTCTTT. Translating it yields CASTRDRGWPPEAFF.

This clonotype turned up a few times. The CDR3 sequence: CASSWTGWEQYF. The CDR3 DNA follows: TGTGCCAGCAGTTGGACTGGCTGGGAGCAGTACTTC. The genes are TRBV11-2 and TRBJ2-7; a possible D gene is TRBD2 (5 bases). Deletions cut 6 bases from V and 7 bases from J, with 13 bases between. This CDR3 has 12 residues. Germline-derived CDR1 and CDR2 are SGHAT and FQNNGV.

This clonotype has a handful of counts. The chain uses TRBV29-1 and TRBJ1-2, with TRBD1 identical over 7 bases. Germline CDR1 is SQVTM and CDR2 is ANQGSEA. Germline trimming cut 4 bases from V and 5 bases from J; bases unmatched to any gene: 4. CDR3 length equals 12 residues. CDR3 DNA sequence: TGCAGCGTTGTCCAGGGGGAATATGGCTACACCTTC. Amino acid sequence: CSVVQGEYGYTF.

The rearrangement uses TRBV6-2 or TRBV6-3 and TRBJ2-2, with 7 bases matching TRBD1. Germline V gene lookup returns CDR1 MNHEY and CDR2 SVGEGT. J was trimmed by 2 bases and V by 0 bases; bases with no gene match: 6. This CDR3 contains 17 residues. The DNA for the CDR3 is TGTGCCAGCAGTTACTCGTTGGACAGGCCAAACACCGGGGAGCTGTTTTTT. Translation gives CASSYSLDRPNTGELFF.

This clonotype appeared a few times. This rearrangement joins TRBV7-2 to TRBJ2-5, with 10 bases matching TRBD2. This CDR3 contains 14 residues. The germline V gene has CDR1 SGHTA and CDR2 FQGNSA. V trimming: 5 bases; J trimming: 5 bases; junction bases outside the gene matches: 5. The CDR3 bases are TGTGCCAGCAGCCGGGGACTAGCGAGGGAGACCCAGTACTTC. It is translated as CASSRGLARETQYF.

This clonotype appeared a few times. This chain connects TRBV4-2 to TRBJ2-7; 9 nucleotides align to TRBD1. Germline V CDR1 and CDR2: LGHNA, YNFKEQ. The trim removed 3 bases at V and 3 bases at J, leaving 6 bases unmatched. The CDR3 runs 15 residues. The CDR3 here is CASSQPGQGHYEQYF. CDR3 DNA: TGTGCCAGCAGCCAGCCGGGACAGGGACACTACGAGCAGTACTTC.

This chain links TRBV6-5 with TRBJ2-7; either TRBD1 or TRBD2 may fit D (6 bases each). V was pared by 6 bases and J by 5 bases, with 17 bases between. The CDR3 is 14 amino acids. Germline values: CDR1 MNHEY, CDR2 SVGAGI. The CDR3 coding sequence is TGTGCCAGCAGGCCCTCGGGGGCGCGACACGAGCAGTACTTC. This gives the protein CASRPSGARHEQYF.

The genes are TRBV12-3 or TRBV12-4 and TRBJ2-3; D not resolved. The CDR3 sequence is 12 residues long. Trimming took off 6 bases at V and 15 bases at J, with 19 bases between the two ends. The CDR3 loop is CASRINTDTEYF. The CDR3, as DNA: TGTGCCAGCAGAATAAACACAGATACGGAATATTTT.

This chain joins TRBV12-3 or TRBV12-4 and TRBJ2-2; 13 nucleotides match TRBD2. The CDR3 totals 16 residues. With 6 bases clipped from V and 6 bases from J, the junction kept 7 bases outside the gene matches. As DNA, the CDR3 is TGTGCCAGCAGCACTAGCGGGGGGGCCCCACCCGGGGAGCTGTTTTTT. Amino acids: CASSTSGGAPPGELFF.

This chain connects TRBV7-6 to TRBJ2-7; 11 bases are a match to TRBD1. Per the germline V gene, CDR1 is SGHVS and CDR2 is FNYEAQ. Trimming at V came to 5 bases and at J to 5 bases, leaving 5 bases not matched to a gene. CDR3 length: 14 amino acids. The CDR3 reads CASSHGQGAHEQYF. The CDR3 region has the DNA TGTGCCAGCAGCCACGGACAGGGGGCCCACGAGCAGTACTTC.

Of note for this clonotype: A read error may account for a junction end that differs from germline. J is TRBJ2-3 and V is TRBV12-3 or TRBV12-4, with 13 bases matching TRBD2. CDR3 length: 16 residues. CDR3 loop: CASSRTSGGLTDAQYF. CDR3 sequence (DNA): TGTGCCAGCAGCCGGACTAGCGGGGGTCTCACAGATGCGCAGTATTTT.

This clonotype has just a few counts. V and J are TRBV10-3 and TRBJ1-4; D may be TRBD1 (5 bases). The germline V gene encodes CDR1 ENHRY and CDR2 SYGVKD. This CDR3 comprises 12 residues. Trimming removed 3 bases from V and 7 bases from J, with 6 bases in between. This chain's CDR3 is CAISDRAEKLFF. The CDR3, as DNA: TGTGCCATCAGTGACAGGGCTGAAAAACTGTTTTTT.

The V call is TRBV4-1, the J call TRBJ2-1; D gene uncertain. The germline V gene has CDR1 MGHRA and CDR2 YSYEKL. The CDR3 consists of 12 residues. V was clipped by 0 bases and J by 10 bases, with 7 bases between them. CDR3 in DNA: TGCGCCAGCAGCCAAGACCACATAGAGCAGTTCTTC. This codes for CASSQDHIEQFF.

The rearrangement uses TRBV4-1 and TRBJ2-2; no reliable D call. V was cut by 0 bases and J by 1 base, with 15 bases left in between. Germline loops: CDR1 MGHRA, CDR2 YSYEKL. The CDR3 runs to 18 residues. The CDR3 DNA follows: TGCGCCAGCAGCCAAGACAGTGGAAGGGCCGGGAACACCGGGGAGCTGTTTTTT. As protein: CASSQDSGRAGNTGELFF.

This clonotype appeared a few times. The chain couples TRBV5-5 to TRBJ1-6; 8 positions agree with TRBD1. The CDR3 has 14 amino acids. The junction had 6 bases not matched to a gene; V was cut back by 4 bases and J by 9 bases. Germline V lookup: CDR1 SGHKS, CDR2 YYEKEE (reference sequence). This CDR3 reads CASSATGVSSPLHF. The CDR3 DNA sequence: TGTGCCAGCAGCGCGACAGGGGTAAGTTCACCCCTCCACTTT.

The chain has TRBV7-2 and TRBJ2-5, with 8 bases matching TRBD1. Per germline, CDR1 SGHTA and CDR2 FQGNSA. V lost 9 bases, J lost 1 base, and 7 bases stayed unmatched. The CDR3 covers 14 residues. The CDR3 coding sequence is TGTGCCAGTGCGGGGACAGGACTCCAAGAGACCCAGTACTTC. Amino acids: CASAGTGLQETQYF. Full variable domain (rest looked up from reference TRBV7-2 and TRBJ2-5): GAGVSQSPSNKVTEKGKDVELRCDPISGHTALYWYRQSLGQGLEFLIYFQGNSAPDKSGLPSDRFSAERTGGSVSTLTIQRTQQEDSAVYLCASAGTGLQETQYFGPGTRLLVL.